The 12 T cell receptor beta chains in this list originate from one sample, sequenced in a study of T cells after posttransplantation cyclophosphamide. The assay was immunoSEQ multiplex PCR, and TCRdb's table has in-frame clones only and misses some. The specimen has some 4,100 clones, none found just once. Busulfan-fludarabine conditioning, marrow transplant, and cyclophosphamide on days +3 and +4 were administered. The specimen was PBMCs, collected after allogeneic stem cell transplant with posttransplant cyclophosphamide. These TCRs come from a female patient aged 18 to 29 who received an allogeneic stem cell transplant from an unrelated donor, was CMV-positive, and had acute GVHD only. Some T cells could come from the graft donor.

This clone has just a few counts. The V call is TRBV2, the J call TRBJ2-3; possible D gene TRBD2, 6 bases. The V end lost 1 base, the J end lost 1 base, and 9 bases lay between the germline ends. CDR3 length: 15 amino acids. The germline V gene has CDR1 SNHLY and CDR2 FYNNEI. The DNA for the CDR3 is TGTGCCAGCAGTGAAGGGCGGGGACGCACAGATACGCAGTATTTT. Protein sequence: CASSEGRGRTDTQYF. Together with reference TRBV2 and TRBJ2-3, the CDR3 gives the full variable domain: EPEVTQTPSHQVTQMGQEVILRCVPISNHLYFYWYRQILGQKVEFLVSFYNNEISEKSEIFDDQFSVERPDGSNFTLKIRSTKLEDSAMYFCASSEGRGRTDTQYFGPGTRLTVL.

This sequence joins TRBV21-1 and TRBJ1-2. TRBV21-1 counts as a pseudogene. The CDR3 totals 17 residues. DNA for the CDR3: TGTGCCAGCAGCAACCCCGCGGGAGGGGGCCACAACTATGGCTACACCTTC. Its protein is CASSNPAGGGHNYGYTF.

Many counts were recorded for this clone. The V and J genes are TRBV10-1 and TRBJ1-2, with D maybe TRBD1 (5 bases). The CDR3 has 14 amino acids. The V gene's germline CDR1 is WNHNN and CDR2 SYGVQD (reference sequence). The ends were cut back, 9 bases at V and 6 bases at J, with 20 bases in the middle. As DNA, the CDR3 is TGCGCCAGTACCATATGGGGGACTTTGAATGGCTACACCTTC. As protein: CASTIWGTLNGYTF.

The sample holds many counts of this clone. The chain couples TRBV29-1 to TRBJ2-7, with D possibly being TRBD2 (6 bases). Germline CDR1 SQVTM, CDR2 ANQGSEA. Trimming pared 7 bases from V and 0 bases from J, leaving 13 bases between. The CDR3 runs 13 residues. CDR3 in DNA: TGCAGCGCCTCAGCGGGCCTCTCCTACGAGCAGTACTTC. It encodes CSASAGLSYEQYF.

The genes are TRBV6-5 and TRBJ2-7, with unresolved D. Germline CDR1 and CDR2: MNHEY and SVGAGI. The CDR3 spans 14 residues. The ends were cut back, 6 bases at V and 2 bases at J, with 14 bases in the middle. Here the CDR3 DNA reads TGTGCCAGCAGGGCAAAATTGGGCCCCTACGAGCAGTACTTC. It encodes CASRAKLGPYEQYF.

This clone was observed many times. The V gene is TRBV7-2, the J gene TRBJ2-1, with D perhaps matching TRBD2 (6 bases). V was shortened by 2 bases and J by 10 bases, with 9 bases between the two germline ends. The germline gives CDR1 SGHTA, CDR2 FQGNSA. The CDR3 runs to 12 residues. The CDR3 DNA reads TGTGCCAGCAGCTTATCGGGGGTCGAGCAGTTCTTC. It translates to CASSLSGVEQFF.

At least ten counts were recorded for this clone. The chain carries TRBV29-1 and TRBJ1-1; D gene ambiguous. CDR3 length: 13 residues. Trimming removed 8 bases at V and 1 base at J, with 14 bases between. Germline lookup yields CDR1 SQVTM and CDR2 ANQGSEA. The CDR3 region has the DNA TGCAGCACCAATGGGAGGGAGAACACTGAAGCTTTCTTT. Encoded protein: CSTNGRENTEAFF.

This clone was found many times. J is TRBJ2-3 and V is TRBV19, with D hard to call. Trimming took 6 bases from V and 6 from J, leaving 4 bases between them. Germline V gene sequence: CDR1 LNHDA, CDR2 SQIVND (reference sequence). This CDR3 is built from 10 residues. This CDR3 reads CASRADTQYF. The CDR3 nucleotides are TGTGCCAGTAGAGCGGATACGCAGTATTTT.

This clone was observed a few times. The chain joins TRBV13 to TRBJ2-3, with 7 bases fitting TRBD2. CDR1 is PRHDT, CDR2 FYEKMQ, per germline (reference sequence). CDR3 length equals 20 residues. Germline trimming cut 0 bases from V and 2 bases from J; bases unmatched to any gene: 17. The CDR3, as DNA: TGTGCCAGCAGCTTAGGTCCGAATTCGGGCGGGAGCAAACACACAGATACGCAGTATTTT. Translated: CASSLGPNSGGSKHTDTQYF.

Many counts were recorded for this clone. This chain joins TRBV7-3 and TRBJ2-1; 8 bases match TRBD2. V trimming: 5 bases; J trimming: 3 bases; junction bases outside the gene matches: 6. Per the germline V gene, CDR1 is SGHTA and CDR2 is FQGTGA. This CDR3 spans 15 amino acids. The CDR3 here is CASSNSGSRYNEQFF. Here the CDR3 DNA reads TGTGCCAGCAGCAACAGCGGGAGTCGCTACAATGAGCAGTTCTTC. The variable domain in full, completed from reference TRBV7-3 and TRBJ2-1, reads GAGVSQTPSNKVTEKGKYVELRCDPISGHTALYWYRQSLGQGPEFLIYFQGTGAADDSGLPNDRFFAVRPEGSVSTLKIQRTERGDSAVYLCASSNSGSRYNEQFFGPGTRLTVL.

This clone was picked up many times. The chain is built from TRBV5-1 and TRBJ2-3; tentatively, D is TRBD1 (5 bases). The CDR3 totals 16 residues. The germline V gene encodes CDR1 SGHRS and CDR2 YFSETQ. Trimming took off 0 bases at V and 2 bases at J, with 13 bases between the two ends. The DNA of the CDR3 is TGCGCCAGCAGCTTGGATGGCAGGGCCCTCACAGATACGCAGTATTTT. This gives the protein CASSLDGRALTDTQYF.

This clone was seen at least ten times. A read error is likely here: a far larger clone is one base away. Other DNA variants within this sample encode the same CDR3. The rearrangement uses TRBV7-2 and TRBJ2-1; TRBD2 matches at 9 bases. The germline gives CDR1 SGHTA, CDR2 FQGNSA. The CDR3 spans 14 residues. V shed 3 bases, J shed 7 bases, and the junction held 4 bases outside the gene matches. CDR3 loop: CASSLVAGANEQFF. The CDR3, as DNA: TGTGCCAGCAGCTTGGTAGCGGGAGCAAATGAGCAGTTCTTC.